This TCR beta chain was profiled in a study of OX40 agonist ivuxolimab in advanced cancers. The study's findings and limits: Expansion of clones was among the lowest in partial responders at 0.1-3.0 mg/kg. Low normalized T-cell clonal expansion was additionally recorded for some nonresponders.

Comments on this clone: Its antigen is unidentified.

V lost 5 bases to trimming and J lost 4 bases, with 17 bases between them. The CDR3 is 15 amino acids. Germline V CDR1 and CDR2: SEHNR, FQNEAQ (reference sequence). The method was immunoSEQ multiplex PCR; TCRdb's version includes in-frame clones alone and lacks a portion of them. This sample has approximately 45,000 clones; 85% to 95% occur once, and the top ten carry about 10%. The clonotype originates from an adult with an advanced solid tumor such as melanoma, head and neck, liver or kidney cancer. The chain couples TRBV7-9 to TRBJ1-2; the D gene is possibly TRBD1 (5 bases). Sequencing used CD4+ or CD8+ T cells sorted from blood, obtained in a trial of the OX40 agonist ivuxolimab. CDR3 sequence: CASSGQGWAIYGYTF. The CDR3 nucleotides are TGTGCCAGCAGCGGGCAGGGTTGGGCGATCTATGGCTACACCTTC.